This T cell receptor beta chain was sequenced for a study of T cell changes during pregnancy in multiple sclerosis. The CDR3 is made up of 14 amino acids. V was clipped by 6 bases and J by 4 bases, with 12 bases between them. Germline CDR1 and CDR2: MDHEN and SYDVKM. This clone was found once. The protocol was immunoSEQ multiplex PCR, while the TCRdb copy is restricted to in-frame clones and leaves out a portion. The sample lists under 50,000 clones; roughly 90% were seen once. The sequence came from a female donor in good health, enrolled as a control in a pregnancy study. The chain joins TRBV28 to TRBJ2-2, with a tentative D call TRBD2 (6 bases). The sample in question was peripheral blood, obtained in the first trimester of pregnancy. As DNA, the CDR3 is TGTGCCAGCAGGGCTAGCGATTTCACCGGGGAGCTGTTTTTT. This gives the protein CASRASDFTGELFF.